This T cell receptor (beta chain) is from a study of a mutant IDH1 vaccine in newly diagnosed glioma. In the study overall: Either 4-6 weeks after radiotherapy alone or alongside temozolomide, vaccination was begun. Most patients had radiochemotherapy with temozolomide before enrollment; others had one alone.

Repertoires were generated with immunoSEQ multiplex PCR, while TCRdb's copy carries only in-frame clones and drops some. There are about 20,000 clones in the sample; approximately 82% occur only once, and around 13% lies in the top ten. The time point denotes: week 23, last vaccination. Every single dose of the vaccine, 300 ug of mutant IDH1 20-mer peptide, came with topical imiquimod. Germline assignment: CDR1 PRHDT and CDR2 FYEKMQ (reference sequence). This CDR3 spans 15 amino acids. The V gene end was trimmed by 5 bases and the J gene end by 5 bases; junction bases not matched to a gene: 7. In its sample, this clone was seen once. Its cognate antigen is unknown.

The sequencing here drew on PBMCs, taken from a glioma patient whose treatment included an IDH1 peptide vaccine. The TCR originated in a man younger than 40 with glioma. The rearrangement joins TRBV13 to TRBJ2-7; 12 positions match TRBD2. The DNA for the CDR3 is TGTGCCAGCAGCCAAGGACTAGCGGGACTCAACGAGCAGTACTTC. Translated: CASSQGLAGLNEQYF.